These T cell receptor beta chains were read from a single sample in a study of blood T cells in healthy people across ages. TCRdb ran MiXCR on the 5' RACE reads and lists one entry per CDR3 protein. The sample carries roughly 1,500,000 distinct CDR3 sequences, around 36% recorded once. Sequencing input: blood. The receptors stem from a woman aged 30 to 39 in good health. The conserved cysteine and the conserved F or W are not part of the CDR3 here. Clone size is not always given. Where it is, it says once, few, many or a class for expanded clones.

abundance	v_gene	j_gene	CDR3aa
-	TRBV9	TRBJ2-3	ASTIAVDTPTDTQY
many	TRBV12-3/TRBV12-4	TRBJ2-3	ASGEQGPLRDTQY
-	TRBV5-4	TRBJ2-7	ASSLAAGGLPNEQY
-	TRBV12-3/TRBV12-4	TRBJ1-5	ASSRTGQQPQH
many	TRBV7-2	TRBJ2-3	ASSQGLAGPDTQY
-	TRBV4-1	TRBJ1-2	ASSQADYRNNYGYT
-	TRBV30	TRBJ2-7	AWSVRGGSASEQY
-	TRBV12-3/TRBV12-4	TRBJ1-6	ASSRRDSPLH
few	TRBV7-9	TRBJ1-5	ASSPDRGRDQPQH
-	TRBV10-3	TRBJ1-5	AISAFSSPGQPQH
few	TRBV27	TRBJ2-7	ASSLIGTGGHEQY
-	TRBV28	TRBJ1-4	ASSLASGRNEKLF
-	TRBV30	TRBJ1-4	AWSVGGTTNEKLF
few	TRBV11-2	TRBJ2-7	ASSLEVSGAPREQY
-	TRBV20-1	TRBJ2-1	SAPWGAGYNEQF
-	TRBV3-1	TRBJ2-6	ASSQQTPGAGANVLT
-	TRBV5-4	TRBJ2-3	ASNSIRDTSTDTQY
-	TRBV10-2	TRBJ2-1	ASGGGSPYNEQF
few	TRBV7-9	TRBJ1-1	ASSLSEAF
-	TRBV12-3/TRBV12-4	TRBJ2-6	ASSSSRGLSGANVLT
few	TRBV20-1	TRBJ2-1	SATDLGTRYNEQF
-	TRBV20-1	TRBJ2-2	SASQGAGELF
-	TRBV20-1	TRBJ2-1	SARDSMAGGPLNEQF
-	TRBV2	TRBJ2-4	ASSDREGMAKNIQY
-	TRBV7-9	TRBJ2-4	ASISGGEKNIQY
-	TRBV4-1	-	ASSHYPGESEQY
-	TRBV14	TRBJ2-5	ASSQENRWETQY
few	TRBV20-1	TRBJ2-3	SARETSGISNTQY
many	TRBV7-2	TRBJ1-5	ASSLANQPQH
-	TRBV19	TRBJ2-7	ASRGTSGSLFGCEQY
many	TRBV29-1	TRBJ2-1	SVPVSYNEQF
-	TRBV20-1	TRBJ2-1	SARGPSGRAKRYNEQF
-	TRBV20-1	TRBJ2-1	SARDGGQGDNRQF
many	TRBV29-1	TRBJ2-6	SVTGPEGGANVLT
few	TRBV6-1	TRBJ2-7	ASSEALDRGRMEQY
many	TRBV3-1	TRBJ1-3	ASSLRQDGGNTIY
few	TRBV9	TRBJ1-2	ASSPRTGTANYGYT